This T cell receptor (beta chain) appears in the sequencing data of a study of cytomegalovirus exposure and HLA in healthy donors. V lost 8 bases to trimming and J lost 7 bases, with 21 bases between them. The CDR3 has 14 amino acids. CDR1 is MNHNY and CDR2 is SVGAGI in the germline V gene (reference sequence). There are a few counts of this clone. PCR amplification relied on 60 Vbeta primers (plus 13 Jbeta primers). Method: immunoSEQ multiplex PCR; TCRdb's copy keeps in-frame clones and lacks some. Of around 140,000 clones listed, about 86% are singletons. This sequence originates from a woman aged 30 to 39 in good health and CMV-seronegative. This rearrangement joins TRBV6-6 to TRBJ2-7; TRBD2 is a possible D gene (6 bases). The sequenced sample consisted of PBMCs. The CDR3 coding sequence is TGTGCCAGCGGCCAGGGACTTATACTTGGAGAGCAGTACTTC. Encoded protein: CASGQGLILGEQYF.